A single sample is the source of the 3 T cell receptor beta chains below, sequenced in a study of T cells in Graves' hyperthyroidism and ophthalmopathy. RNA transcripts gave rise to amplified TCR beta CDR3 regions. HTBI primers were used for first-round RT-PCR of the TCR CDR3. In TCRdb, the multiplex PCR reads were re-called with MiXCR into one record per CDR3 protein. The table lists about 37,000 distinct CDR3 sequences, roughly 50% of them singletons. The sample comprised blood. Receptors were obtained from a man between 35 and 55 years old with Graves' ophthalmopathy.

There are many counts of this clonotype. V is TRBV5-5 and J is TRBJ1-4, with D uncertain. The V gene's germline CDR1 is SGHKS and CDR2 YYEKEE (reference sequence). The CDR3 runs 14 residues. Trimming stripped 2 bases from V and 4 bases from J, with 9 bases between. The CDR3 DNA follows: TGTGCCAGCAGCTTCGTCGCAAATAATGAAAAACTGTTTTTT. Amino acids: CASSFVANNEKLFF.

The chain combines TRBV7-6 with TRBJ1-2; D gene ambiguous. The V gene lost 1 base and the J gene lost 2 bases, with 11 bases spanning the gap. This CDR3 is built from 15 residues. Germline values: CDR1 SGHVS, CDR2 FNYEAQ. The CDR3 nucleotides are TGTGCCAGCAGCTTAGTGGCGGGAGAAAACTATGGCTACACCTTC. Encoded protein: CASSLVAGENYGYTF.

Worth noting for this clonotype: The CDR3 does not close with the conserved phenylalanine or tryptophan, likely indicating a read error. The DNA is left out, because the CDR3 cannot be placed on it with certainty; the CDR3 is given as TCRdb lists it. The chain employs TRBV7-3 and TRBJ2-2; the table's D call TRBD1 went unverified against the DNA. The CDR3 adds up to 14 amino acids, both ends counted. CDR1 is SGHTA, CDR2 FQGTGA, per germline. The CDR3 loop is CASSPGTGAGELLL.